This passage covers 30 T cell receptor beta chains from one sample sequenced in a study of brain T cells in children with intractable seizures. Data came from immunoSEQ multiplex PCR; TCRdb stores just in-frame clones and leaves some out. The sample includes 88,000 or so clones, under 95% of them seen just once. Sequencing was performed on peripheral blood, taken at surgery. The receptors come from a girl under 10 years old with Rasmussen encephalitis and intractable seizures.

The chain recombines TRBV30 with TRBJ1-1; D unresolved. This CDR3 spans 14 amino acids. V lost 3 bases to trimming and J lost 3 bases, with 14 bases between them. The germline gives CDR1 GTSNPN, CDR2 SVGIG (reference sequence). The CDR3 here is CAWRAIRRDTEAFF. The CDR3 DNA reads TGTGCCTGGAGGGCAATCAGGAGAGACACTGAAGCTTTCTTT.

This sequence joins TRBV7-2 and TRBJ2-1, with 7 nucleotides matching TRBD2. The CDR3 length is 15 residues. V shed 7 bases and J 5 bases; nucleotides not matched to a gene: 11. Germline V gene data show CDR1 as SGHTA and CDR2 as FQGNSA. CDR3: CASKEFVAGDNEQFF. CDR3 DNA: TGTGCCAGCAAGGAATTCGTTGCGGGAGACAATGAGCAGTTCTTC.

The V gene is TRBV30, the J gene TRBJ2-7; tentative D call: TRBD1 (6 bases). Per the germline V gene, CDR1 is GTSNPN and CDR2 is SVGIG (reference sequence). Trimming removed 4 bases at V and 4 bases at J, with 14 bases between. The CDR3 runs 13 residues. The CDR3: CAWTPLQGYEQYF. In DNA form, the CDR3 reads TGTGCCTGGACCCCACTACAGGGTTACGAGCAGTACTTC.

Here the CDR3 DNA reads TGTGCCAGTAGTATGGAGGGGAACACTGAAGCTTTCTTT. Its protein is CASSMEGNTEAFF. This sequence joins TRBV19 and TRBJ1-1; D remains ambiguous. V lost 3 bases, J lost 1 base, and 6 bases lay in between. CDR3 length: 13 amino acids. CDR1 and CDR2 from the germline V gene are LNHDA and SQIVND (reference sequence).

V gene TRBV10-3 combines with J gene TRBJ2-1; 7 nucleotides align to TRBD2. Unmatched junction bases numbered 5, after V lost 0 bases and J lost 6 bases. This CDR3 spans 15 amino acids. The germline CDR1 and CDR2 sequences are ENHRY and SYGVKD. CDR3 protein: CAISESGGSFNEQFF. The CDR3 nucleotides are TGTGCCATCAGTGAGTCGGGCGGGAGCTTCAATGAGCAGTTCTTC.

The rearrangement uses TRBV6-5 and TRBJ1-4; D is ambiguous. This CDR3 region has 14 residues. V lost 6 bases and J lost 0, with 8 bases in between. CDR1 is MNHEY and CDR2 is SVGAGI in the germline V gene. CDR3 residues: CASRTRATNEKLFF. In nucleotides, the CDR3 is TGTGCCAGCAGGACGAGGGCAACTAATGAAAAACTGTTTTTT.

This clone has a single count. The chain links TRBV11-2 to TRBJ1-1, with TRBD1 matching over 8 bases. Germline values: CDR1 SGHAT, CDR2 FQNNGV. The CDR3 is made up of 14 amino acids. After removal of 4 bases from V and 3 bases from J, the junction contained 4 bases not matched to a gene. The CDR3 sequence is CASSSRQGHTEAFF. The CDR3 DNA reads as TGTGCCAGCAGCTCACGACAGGGGCACACTGAAGCTTTCTTT. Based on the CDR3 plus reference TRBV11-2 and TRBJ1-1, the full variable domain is EAGVAQSPRYKIIEKRQSVAFWCNPISGHATLYWYQQILGQGPKLLIQFQNNGVVDDSQLPKDRFSAERLKGVDSTLKIQPAKLEDSAVYLCASSSRQGHTEAFFGQGTRLTVV.

CDR3 sequence reads: CSASPTGGRTDTQYF. The CDR3 nucleotides read TGCAGTGCTAGTCCTACGGGGGGGCGCACAGATACGCAGTATTTT. The V call is TRBV20-1, the J call TRBJ2-3; 8 bases map to TRBD2. CDR1 and CDR2 from the germline V gene are DFQATT and SNEGSKA (reference sequence). V lost 3 bases to trimming and J lost 1 base; unmatched junction nucleotides: 6. CDR3 length: 15 residues.

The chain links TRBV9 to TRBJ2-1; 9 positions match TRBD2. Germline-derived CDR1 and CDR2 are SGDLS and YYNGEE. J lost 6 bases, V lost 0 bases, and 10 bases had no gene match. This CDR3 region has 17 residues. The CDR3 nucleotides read TGTGCCAGCAGCGTAGATCCTAGCGGGATGGTACGCAATGAGCAGTTCTTC. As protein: CASSVDPSGMVRNEQFF.

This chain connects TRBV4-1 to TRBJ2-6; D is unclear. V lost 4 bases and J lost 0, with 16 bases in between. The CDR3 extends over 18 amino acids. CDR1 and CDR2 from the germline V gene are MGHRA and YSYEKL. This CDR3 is CASSRAERVNSGANVLTF. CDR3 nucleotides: TGCGCCAGCAGCCGGGCCGAACGGGTAAACTCTGGGGCCAACGTCCTGACTTTC.

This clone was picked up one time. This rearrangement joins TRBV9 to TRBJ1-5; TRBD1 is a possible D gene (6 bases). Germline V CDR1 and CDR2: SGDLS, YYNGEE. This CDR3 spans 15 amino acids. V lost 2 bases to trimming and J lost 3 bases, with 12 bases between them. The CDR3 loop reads CASSVDDRHNQPQHF. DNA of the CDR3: TGTGCCAGCAGCGTGGATGACAGGCACAATCAGCCCCAGCATTTT.

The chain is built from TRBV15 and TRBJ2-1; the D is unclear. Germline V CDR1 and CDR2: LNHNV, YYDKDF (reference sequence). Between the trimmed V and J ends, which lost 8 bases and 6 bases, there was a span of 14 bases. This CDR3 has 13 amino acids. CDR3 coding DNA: TGTGCCACCGCCTCGGGTGTTAGCAATGAGCAGTTCTTC. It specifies CATASGVSNEQFF.

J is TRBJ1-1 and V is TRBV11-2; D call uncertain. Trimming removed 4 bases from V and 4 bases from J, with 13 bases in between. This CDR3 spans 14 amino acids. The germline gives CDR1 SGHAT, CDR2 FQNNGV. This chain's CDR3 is CASSWDDGPTEAFF. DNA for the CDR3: TGTGCCAGCAGCTGGGATGACGGACCCACTGAAGCTTTCTTT.

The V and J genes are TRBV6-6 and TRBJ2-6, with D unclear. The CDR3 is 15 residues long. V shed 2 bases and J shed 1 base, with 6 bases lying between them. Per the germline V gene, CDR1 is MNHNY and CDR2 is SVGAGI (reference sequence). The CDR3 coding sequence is TGTGCCAGCAGTTACGCGCAATCTGGGGCCAACGTCCTGACTTTC. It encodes CASSYAQSGANVLTF.

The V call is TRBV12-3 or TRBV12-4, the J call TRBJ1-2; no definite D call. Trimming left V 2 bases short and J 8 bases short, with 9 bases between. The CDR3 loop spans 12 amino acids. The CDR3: CASSLSGLGYTF. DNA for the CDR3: TGTGCCAGCAGTTTAAGCGGGCTCGGCTACACCTTC.

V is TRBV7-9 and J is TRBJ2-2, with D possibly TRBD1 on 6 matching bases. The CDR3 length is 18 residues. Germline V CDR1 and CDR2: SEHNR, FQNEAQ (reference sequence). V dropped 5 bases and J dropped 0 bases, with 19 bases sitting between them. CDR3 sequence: CASSPGGGGGTNTGELFF. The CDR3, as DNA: TGTGCCAGCAGCCCTGGGGGCGGAGGCGGAACGAACACCGGGGAGCTGTTTTTT.

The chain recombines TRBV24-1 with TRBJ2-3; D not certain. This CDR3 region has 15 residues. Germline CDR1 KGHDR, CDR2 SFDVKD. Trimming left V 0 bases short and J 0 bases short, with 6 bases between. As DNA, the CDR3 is TGTGCCACCAGTGATTTGGGTGGGAGCACAGATACGCAGTATTTT. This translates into CATSDLGGSTDTQYF.

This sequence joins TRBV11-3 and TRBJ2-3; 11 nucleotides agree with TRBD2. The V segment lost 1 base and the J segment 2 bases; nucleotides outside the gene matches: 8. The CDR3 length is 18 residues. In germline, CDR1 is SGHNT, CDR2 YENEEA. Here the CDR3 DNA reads TGTGCCAGCAGCTTAGGTGCTAGCGGGGGGTCAAACACAGATACGCAGTATTTT. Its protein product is CASSLGASGGSNTDTQYF.

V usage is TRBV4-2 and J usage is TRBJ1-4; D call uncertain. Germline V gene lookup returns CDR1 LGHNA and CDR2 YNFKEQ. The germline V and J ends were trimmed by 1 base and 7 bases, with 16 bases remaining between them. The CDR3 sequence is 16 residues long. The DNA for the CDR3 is TGTGCCAGCAGCCAAGGATCGTACAGTTCGACTGAAAAACTGTTTTTT. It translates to CASSQGSYSSTEKLFF.

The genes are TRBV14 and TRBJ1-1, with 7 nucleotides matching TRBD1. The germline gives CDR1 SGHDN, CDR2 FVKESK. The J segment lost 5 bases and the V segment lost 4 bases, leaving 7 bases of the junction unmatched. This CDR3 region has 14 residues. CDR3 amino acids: CASSLTGVGTEAFF. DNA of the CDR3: TGTGCCAGCAGCCTCACAGGGGTTGGGACTGAAGCTTTCTTT.

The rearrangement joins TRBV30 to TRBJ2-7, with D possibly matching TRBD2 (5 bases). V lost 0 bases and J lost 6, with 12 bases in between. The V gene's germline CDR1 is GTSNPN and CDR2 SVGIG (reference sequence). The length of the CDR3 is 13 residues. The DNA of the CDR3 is TGTGCCTGGAGTGTATTTGGTCGGGGCGAGCAGTACTTC. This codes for CAWSVFGRGEQYF.

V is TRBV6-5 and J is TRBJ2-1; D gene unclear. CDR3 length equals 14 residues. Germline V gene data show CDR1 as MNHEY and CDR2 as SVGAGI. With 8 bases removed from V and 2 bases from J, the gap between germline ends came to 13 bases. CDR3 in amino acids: CASLRLAPYNEQFF. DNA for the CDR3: TGTGCCAGCCTGCGACTGGCCCCCTACAATGAGCAGTTCTTC.

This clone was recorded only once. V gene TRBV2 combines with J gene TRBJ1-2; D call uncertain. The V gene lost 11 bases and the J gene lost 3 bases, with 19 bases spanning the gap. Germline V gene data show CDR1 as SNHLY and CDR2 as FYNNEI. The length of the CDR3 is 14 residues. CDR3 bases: TGTGCCTACCCCAGTTCCCCGGTCGACTATGGCTACACCTTC. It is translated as CAYPSSPVDYGYTF. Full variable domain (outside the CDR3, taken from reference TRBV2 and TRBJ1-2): EPEVTQTPSHQVTQMGQEVILRCVPISNHLYFYWYRQILGQKVEFLVSFYNNEISEKSEIFDDQFSVERPDGSNFTLKIRSTKLEDSAMYFCAYPSSPVDYGYTFGSGTRLTVV.

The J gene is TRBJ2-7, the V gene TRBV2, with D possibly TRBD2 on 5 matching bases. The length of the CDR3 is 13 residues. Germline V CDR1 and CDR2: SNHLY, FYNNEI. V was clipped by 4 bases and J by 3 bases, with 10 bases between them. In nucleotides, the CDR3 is TGTGCCAGCAGTGGACTATACGGCTACGAGCAGTACTTC. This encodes CASSGLYGYEQYF.

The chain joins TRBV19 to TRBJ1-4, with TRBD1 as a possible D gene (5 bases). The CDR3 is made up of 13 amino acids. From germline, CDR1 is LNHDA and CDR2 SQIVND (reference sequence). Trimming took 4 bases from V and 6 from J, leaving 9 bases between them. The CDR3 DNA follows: TGTGCCAGTAGTACCACCAGGGATGAAAAACTGTTTTTT. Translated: CASSTTRDEKLFF.

CDR3 nucleotides: TGTGCCAGCAGCTTGGGCTCTGGGGATACGCAGTATTTT. As protein: CASSLGSGDTQYF. The chain is built from TRBV5-6 and TRBJ2-3, with D unclear. V dropped 0 bases and J dropped 6 bases, with 8 bases sitting between them. The CDR3 loop spans 13 amino acids. The germline V gene has CDR1 SGHDT and CDR2 YYEEEE. The whole variable domain, remainder taken from reference TRBV5-6 and TRBJ2-3, is DAGVTQSPTHLIKTRGQQVTLRCSPKSGHDTVSWYQQALGQGPQFIFQYYEEEERQRGNFPDRFSGHQFPNYSSELNVNALLLGDSALYLCASSLGSGDTQYFGPGTRLTVL.

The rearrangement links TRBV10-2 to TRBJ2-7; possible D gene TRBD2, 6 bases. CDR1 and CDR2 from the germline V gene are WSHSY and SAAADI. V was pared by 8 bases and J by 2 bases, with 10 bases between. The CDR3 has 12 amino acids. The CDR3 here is CASGPGAYEQYF. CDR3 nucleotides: TGCGCCAGCGGGCCGGGAGCCTACGAGCAGTACTTC.

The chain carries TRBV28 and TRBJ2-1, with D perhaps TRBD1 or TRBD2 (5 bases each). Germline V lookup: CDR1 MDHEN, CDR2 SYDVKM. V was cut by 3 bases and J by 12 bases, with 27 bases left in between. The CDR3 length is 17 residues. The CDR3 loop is CASSLPSVRREGLGQFF. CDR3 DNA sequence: TGTGCCAGCAGTTTGCCCTCTGTTAGGAGAGAGGGGTTGGGGCAGTTCTTC.

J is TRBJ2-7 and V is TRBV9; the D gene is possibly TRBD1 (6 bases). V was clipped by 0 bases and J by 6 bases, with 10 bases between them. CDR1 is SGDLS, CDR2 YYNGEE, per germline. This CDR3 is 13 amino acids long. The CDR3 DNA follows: TGTGCCAGCAGCGTAGAGCCAGGGGTCGAGCAGTACTTC. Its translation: CASSVEPGVEQYF.

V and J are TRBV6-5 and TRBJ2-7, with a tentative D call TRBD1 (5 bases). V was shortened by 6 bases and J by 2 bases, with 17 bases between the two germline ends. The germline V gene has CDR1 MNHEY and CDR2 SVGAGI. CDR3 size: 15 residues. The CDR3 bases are TGTGCCAGCAGACATGGGGCAAGCTTGGCCTACGAGCAGTACTTC. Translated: CASRHGASLAYEQYF.